Listed below are T cell receptor beta chains from one sample, sequenced in a study of blood T cell repertoires in COVID-19. The method was immunoSEQ multiplex PCR; TCRdb's version includes in-frame clones alone and lacks a portion of them. This repertoire shows some 54,000 clones, around 92% found once; its top ten account for 2% to 2.5%. The sequenced sample was peripheral blood. These receptors all come from a man between 60 and 70 years old with acute or convalescent COVID-19. The CDR3 runs from the conserved cysteine through the conserved F or W. A D gene is named only where the DNA matches it firmly.

. | TRBV19 | CATKGSYEQYF
. | TRBV7-2 | CASSLDGSPSPPETQYF
. | TRBV27 | CASMTGNSPLHF
TRBD1 | TRBV19 | CASSSQGTTEAFF
TRBD1 | TRBV7-8 | CASSLGQGANSPLHF
TRBD2 | TRBV7-6 | CASSGTSGSYEQYF
TRBD2 | TRBV7-2 | CASSLAPRLAGGPTDTQYF
. | TRBV11-2 | CASSLDLDTGNTIYF
TRBD2 | TRBV28 | CASSGGGRAYEQYF
. | TRBV5-1 | CASSLDPGYEQYF
. | TRBV6-1 | CASSEAGEKLFF
TRBD1 | TRBV13 | CASSHGQGRDEKLFF
TRBD1 | TRBV28 | CASRPNPWDRAIYEQYF